This TCR beta chain was found in a study of T cells in tumors after PD-1 blockade (dated by TCRdb to between 2018 and 2020). In the study overall: Exclusion criteria were prior checkpoint blockade, use of systemic immunosuppressants, or recent radiotherapy or other anti-cancer therapy within 4 weeks. Ongoing daily vismodegib 150 mg was also given to a subset of patients during anti-PD-1 treatment. Tumor samples averaged nearly 27,000 TCR templates (range roughly 554-99,264) and about 6,000 unique clonotypes, about 18-fold deeper than single-cell TCR sequencing. Paired single-cell RNA and TCR sequencing was done in the study on site-matched tumors from patients with BCC or SCC, both before and after anti-PD-1 therapy. RECIST version 1.1 was used to evaluate clinical response.

According to the study, the label for this sample's time point signals: after anti-PD-1 therapy. Site-matched tumor biopsies were taken from the same primary tumor before and after PD-1 blockade. Treatment consisted of either cemiplimab 350 mg every 2 weeks or pembrolizumab 200 mg every 3 weeks. Post-treatment squamous cell carcinoma samples were collected on average 31 days after treatment start, so that early T cell dynamics were captured. Genomic DNA extracted from tumor biopsies or peripheral blood was used for bulk TCRbeta sequencing, with input ranging from about 616 ng to 6,500 ng. To detect rare clonotypes with greater sensitivity than single-cell TCR sequencing, bulk TCRbeta sequencing was done on the leftover biopsy material. Every patient had histologically proven advanced or metastatic basal or squamous cell carcinoma and was a poor candidate for surgical resection. The squamous cell carcinoma cohort included 4 patients who had serial tumor biopsies taken during anti-PD-1 treatment. Fresh biopsies were taken from the primary tumor site, and part of the biopsy material was kept in RNAlater for exome and bulk TCR sequencing.

A single count supports this clone. The antigen it recognizes is unknown. It has no much larger one-base neighbor in the sample; base qualities were not kept. Broader findings and caveats from the paper: In squamous cell carcinoma, 40% to 50% of expanded exhausted clones were novel versus 29% of other expanded CD8+ clones. Where the novel T cell clones came from was not identified, and possible sources could include lymphoid organs or rare unexpanded clones inside the tumor or in the tumor periphery. Exhausted CD8+ clones expanded after therapy were mostly novel clonotypes undetected pre-treatment, suggesting clonal replacement rather than reinvigoration of pre-existing clones. Clonal replacement was observed only between pre- and post-treatment samples and not between two pre-treatment samples, a pattern that was regarded as arguing against biopsy timing or location artifacts. Around two fifths of tumor TCR clonotypes were detected in blood, and some novel exhausted tumor clones were observed in pre-treatment blood, which was taken as suggesting peripheral recruitment.

For this chain, trimming is 3 bases at the V end and 1 base at the J end, and the number of junction bases without a gene match is 7. From a lookup of the germline V gene, CDR1 and CDR2 are MNHNS and SASEGT. Inclusive of the bounding cysteine and phenylalanine, the CDR3 is 19 residues long. Only the CDR3 portion is preserved as DNA: 57 bases, with reading frame beginning at the first base. The immunoSEQ platform was used for deep TCRbeta sequencing. Processing in the source paper ran as follows. For further analysis, only productive rearrangements were exported out of the immunoSEQ Analyzer. A two-sided binomial test with a Bonferroni-corrected P below 0.01 was used to call clones that significantly expanded or contracted between timepoints. Bulk TCRbeta clonotypes were assigned T cell phenotypes by matching to single-cell RNA+TCR-seq clones sharing the same TCRbeta sequence. Tumor enrichment of a clone was calculated by dividing the clone's tumor frequency by the clone's PBMC frequency, both taken from bulk TCR sequencing. GLIPH was used to sort TCRs into specificity groups, which are clusters of distinct TCRs that likely recognize common antigens through shared CDR3 motifs. The source is immuneACCESS, and TCRdb retained only in-frame sequences with V and J called. Part of the clones is not carried over; for the studies checked, unresolved V genes explain less than half of this, and the remainder is unexplained. The V and J calls and clone size come from that table; D and trimming were worked out from the DNA. This sample gives around 14,000 clones in total; 55% to 75% of them show up just once. The ten largest account for around a third of the sample.

The TCR originated in a human donor with cutaneous squamous cell carcinoma. The V gene is TRBV6-1 and the J gene is TRBJ2-2, with 14 bases in between that match TRBD2. Sequenced here: tumor tissue, sampled after anti-PD-1 treatment. The sequence in DNA is TGTGCCAGCAGTGACCTGTGGGGACTAGCGGGGGAGAACACCGGGGAGCTGTTTTTT. Its translation reads: CASSDLWGLAGENTGELFF.